These T cell receptor beta chains were read from a single sample in a study of blood T cell repertoires in COVID-19. Here immunoSEQ multiplex PCR was the method, and the copy in TCRdb shows in-frame clones only, minus some. The sample yields some 400,000 clones, around 87% seen once. Sequencing used peripheral blood. These receptor sequences come from a man aged 18 to 29 with active or convalescent COVID-19. Both conserved end residues are part of each CDR3. The D gene is left open where the match is weak. The size field is filled for only some rows; it gives once, few, many or a size class.

v_gene,d_gene,j_gene,abundance,CDR3aa,CDR3nt
TRBV9,NA,TRBJ1-4,NA,CASSFTPRANEKLFF,TGTGCCAGCAGTTTTACGCCCCGGGCTAATGAAAAACTGTTTTTT
TRBV7-9,NA,TRBJ2-7,NA,CASSPSTGGGF,TGTGCCAGCAGTCCCTCCACGGGCGGAGGCTTC
TRBV7-3,NA,TRBJ2-5,NA,CASSLFGSGETQYF,TGTGCCAGCAGCCTCTTCGGGAGTGGGGAGACCCAGTACTTC
TRBV28,TRBD1,TRBJ1-6,NA,CASSSRDSDYSPLHF,TGTGCCAGCAGTTCCCGGGACAGCGATTATTCACCCCTCCACTTT
TRBV19,NA,TRBJ2-3,NA,CASSPRGTDTQYF,TGTGCCAGTAGTCCCCGAGGGACAGATACGCAGTATTTT
TRBV7-9,TRBD2,TRBJ2-6,NA,CASSYGTTLPGANVLTF,TGTGCCAGCAGCTACGGGACTACGCTCCCTGGGGCCAACGTGCTGACTTTC
TRBV7-9,NA,TRBJ1-2,NA,CASSLEGDRNYGYTF,TGTGCCAGCAGCTTAGAGGGGGACCGGAACTATGGCTACACCTTC
TRBV18,NA,TRBJ2-6,NA,CASSQTGLPGAGANVLTF,TGTGCCAGCTCACAAACGGGACTCCCCGGTGCTGGGGCCAACGTGCTGACTTTC
TRBV7-2,NA,TRBJ1-5,NA,CASSSDRQSNQPQHF,TGTGCCAGCAGCTCAGACCGACAAAGCAATCAGCCCCAGCATTTT
TRBV29-1,TRBD2,TRBJ2-1,NA,CSVEGTSGRFYEQFF,TGCAGCGTTGAAGGGACTAGCGGGAGGTTTTATGAGCAGTTCTTC
TRBV20-1,NA,TRBJ2-2,NA,CSASSGVTGELFF,TGCAGTGCTAGTTCGGGGGTCACCGGGGAGCTGTTTTTT
TRBV25-1,TRBD1,TRBJ1-2,NA,CASSDSGQGSLGYTF,TGTGCCAGCAGTGACTCAGGACAGGGATCTCTTGGCTACACCTTC
TRBV5-1,TRBD1,TRBJ1-5,NA,CASSLGQAGQPQHF,TGCGCCAGCAGCCTAGGACAGGCGGGGCAGCCCCAGCATTTT
TRBV19,TRBD1,TRBJ1-2,few,CASSMTGASYGYTF,TGTGCCAGTAGTATGACAGGGGCCAGCTATGGCTACACCTTC
TRBV7-2,NA,TRBJ1-1,NA,CASTRPLTGGPEAFF,TGTGCCAGCACCAGACCTCTTACGGGGGGCCCTGAAGCTTTCTTT